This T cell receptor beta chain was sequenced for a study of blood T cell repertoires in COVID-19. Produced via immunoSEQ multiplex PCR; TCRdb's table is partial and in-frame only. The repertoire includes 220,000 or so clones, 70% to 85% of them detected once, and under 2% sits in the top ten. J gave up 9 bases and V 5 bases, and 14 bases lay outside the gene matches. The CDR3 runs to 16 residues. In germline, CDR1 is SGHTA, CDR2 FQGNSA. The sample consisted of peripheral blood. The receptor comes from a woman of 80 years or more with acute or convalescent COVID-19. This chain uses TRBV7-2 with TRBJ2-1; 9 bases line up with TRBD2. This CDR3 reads CASSPIGTSRWGEQFF. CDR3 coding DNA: TGTGCCAGCAGCCCCATAGGGACTAGCAGGTGGGGTGAGCAGTTCTTC.